This is a list of T cell receptor beta chains from one sample in a study of blood T cell repertoires in COVID-19. Generated by immunoSEQ multiplex PCR, the TCRdb table keeps only in-frame clones and is missing some. The table has a few hundred thousand clones, 75% to 90% seen once. The sample comprised peripheral blood. The receptor source for this set is a woman between 18 and 29 years old with acute or convalescent COVID-19. CDR3s include the opening cysteine and the closing phenylalanine or tryptophan. D genes are given only for firm matches. The size entry is marked missing in some rows and otherwise reads once, few, many or a size class.

D gene,J gene,clone size,V gene,CDR3 protein,CDR3 DNA
-,TRBJ1-1,-,TRBV27,CASRGGQNTEAFF,TGTGCCAGCAGGGGAGGACAGAACACTGAAGCTTTCTTT
-,TRBJ1-1,-,TRBV30,CAWSPTGRDAFF,TGTGCCTGGAGTCCCACGGGAAGGGATGCTTTCTTT
-,TRBJ2-7,-,TRBV19,CASTNGYEQYF,TGTGCCAGTACTAACGGCTACGAGCAGTACTTC
TRBD1,TRBJ1-1,-,TRBV7-3,CASSSQGAHTEAFF,TGTGCCAGCAGCTCTCAGGGGGCGCACACTGAAGCTTTCTTT
-,TRBJ1-6,few,TRBV2,CASSDRTAANSPLHF,TGTGCCAGCAGTGACCGGACAGCAGCTAATTCACCCCTCCACTTT
TRBD2,TRBJ2-3,-,TRBV11-1,CASSGSGTSGDTQYF,TGTGCCAGCAGTGGATCCGGGACTAGCGGTGATACGCAGTATTTT
-,TRBJ2-3,-,TRBV11-2,CASSTRPSRDTQYF,TGTGCCAGCAGCACACGACCTAGCCGAGATACGCAGTATTTT
-,TRBJ1-2,few,TRBV5-4,CASSRDNANYGYTF,TGTGCCAGCAGCAGGGACAACGCTAACTATGGCTACACCTTC
-,TRBJ1-1,-,TRBV7-8,CASSPREGSTEAFF,TGTGCCAGCAGCCCACGGGAGGGTAGCACTGAAGCTTTCTTT
-,TRBJ1-2,-,TRBV19,CASSHRDPDLYGYTF,TGTGCCAGTAGCCACAGGGACCCCGATCTCTATGGCTACACCTTC
-,TRBJ2-3,once,TRBV28,CASSLSASENTDTQYF,TGTGCCAGCAGTTTAAGTGCTAGCGAAAACACAGATACGCAGTATTTT
TRBD2,TRBJ2-7,-,TRBV4-1,CASSPPAGGDEQYF,TGCGCCAGCAGCCCCCCCGCGGGGGGCGACGAGCAGTACTTC
-,TRBJ1-1,-,TRBV4-1,CASSVQGLNTEAFF,TGCGCCAGCAGCGTCCAGGGCCTGAACACTGAAGCTTTCTTT
-,TRBJ2-1,-,TRBV7-2,CASSLTGTHNEQFF,TGTGCCAGCAGCTTAACAGGTACCCACAATGAGCAGTTCTTC
-,TRBJ1-2,once,TRBV3-1/TRBV3-2,CASSQSATRGYTF,TGTGCCAGCAGCCAAAGTGCGACGAGGGGCTACACCTTC
TRBD1,TRBJ2-6,-,TRBV7-3,CASSLRGTAYSGANVLTF,TGTGCCAGCAGCTTAAGGGGGACAGCTTACTCTGGGGCCAACGTCCTGACTTTC
-,TRBJ1-6,-,TRBV10-2,CASTDNSPLHF,TGCGCCAGCACCGATAATTCACCCCTCCACTTT
TRBD1,TRBJ1-2,-,TRBV9,CASSGNQTGEVGYTF,TGTGCCAGCAGCGGAAATCAAACAGGGGAGGTTGGCTACACCTTC
TRBD1,TRBJ1-1,-,TRBV25-1,CASSDSGTGENEAFF,TGTGCCAGCAGTGATAGTGGGACAGGGGAAAATGAAGCTTTCTTT
-,TRBJ2-1,-,TRBV5-1,CASSLYNEQFF,TGCGCCAGCAGCCTTTACAATGAGCAGTTCTTC
-,TRBJ1-1,-,TRBV5-4,CASSLRRDTEAFF,TGTGCCAGCAGCTTAAGGAGGGACACTGAAGCTTTCTTT
-,TRBJ1-1,-,TRBV5-8,CASSLDPRLNTEAFF,TGTGCCAGCAGCTTGGATCCCAGGTTGAACACTGAAGCTTTCTTT
TRBD1,TRBJ1-5,-,TRBV6-5,CASRQGAYQPQHF,TGTGCCAGCAGACAGGGGGCTTATCAGCCCCAGCATTTT
TRBD1,TRBJ1-1,-,TRBV29-1,CSVEGTGLAFSTEAFF,TGCAGCGTTGAAGGGACAGGCCTGGCCTTTTCCACTGAAGCTTTCTTT
-,TRBJ1-4,-,TRBV7-9,CASQATTNEKLFF,TGTGCCAGCCAGGCGACGACTAATGAAAAACTGTTTTTT
-,TRBJ2-7,-,TRBV2,CASSEGASSYEQYF,TGTGCCAGCAGTGAAGGAGCGAGCTCCTACGAGCAGTACTTC
-,TRBJ1-4,-,TRBV5-6,CASSLLSSGWKQNEKLFF,TGTGCCAGCAGCTTATTATCATCAGGGTGGAAACAGAATGAAAAACTGTTTTTT
TRBD1,TRBJ1-1,-,TRBV7-2,CASSPTGDATEAFF,TGTGCCAGCAGCCCCACAGGGGACGCCACTGAAGCTTTCTTT
TRBD2,TRBJ2-1,-,TRBV3-1/TRBV3-2,CASSVGGGHNEQFF,TGTGCCAGCAGCGTGGGGGGGGGTCACAATGAGCAGTTCTTC
-,TRBJ2-7,-,TRBV5-4,CASSFYGHYEQYF,TGTGCCAGCAGCTTCTACGGACATTACGAGCAGTACTTC
TRBD1,TRBJ1-1,-,TRBV19,CASSIWDRANTEAFF,TGTGCCAGTAGTATTTGGGACAGGGCAAACACTGAAGCTTTCTTT
-,TRBJ1-4,-,TRBV6-6,CASSLAPIDILRQDNEKLFF,TGTGCCAGCAGCCTAGCCCCAATAGACATTTTGCGACAAGATAATGAAAAACTGTTTTTT
-,TRBJ2-3,few,TRBV30,CAWRLQETDTQYF,TGTGCCTGGCGATTACAGGAGACAGATACGCAGTATTTT
TRBD1,TRBJ2-1,once,TRBV7-2,CASSLSGDRFYYNEQFF,TGTGCCAGCAGCTTAAGTGGGGACAGGTTTTACTACAATGAGCAGTTCTTC
-,TRBJ2-3,-,TRBV9,CASSVLAEADTQYF,TGTGCCAGCAGCGTACTAGCTGAAGCAGATACGCAGTATTTT
TRBD2,TRBJ2-3,once,TRBV29-1,CSVAGGPSDTQYF,TGCAGCGTAGCGGGAGGGCCTTCAGATACGCAGTATTTT
TRBD2,TRBJ2-7,-,TRBV19,CASIASGSTPYEQYF,TGTGCCAGTATCGCTAGCGGGAGCACCCCCTACGAGCAGTACTTC
-,TRBJ1-1,once,TRBV28,CASSSSTVFTEAFF,TGTGCCAGCAGCTCGTCGACAGTCTTCACTGAAGCTTTCTTT
-,TRBJ1-1,-,TRBV25-1,CASSYRVDTEAFF,TGTGCCAGCAGTTACAGGGTCGACACTGAAGCTTTCTTT
-,TRBJ1-6,once,TRBV19,CASSRQAGDNSPLHF,TGTGCCAGTAGCAGACAGGCCGGGGATAATTCACCCCTCCACTTT
-,TRBJ1-5,-,TRBV7-8,CASSARKDSGNQPQHF,TGTGCCAGCAGCGCTAGAAAGGACAGCGGCAATCAGCCCCAGCATTTT
-,TRBJ2-7,-,TRBV11-3,CASSTSRGEQYF,TGTGCCAGCAGTACCTCTCGCGGCGAGCAGTACTTC
-,TRBJ2-5,-,TRBV18,CASSPPAGEETQYF,TGTGCCAGCTCACCACCGGCAGGGGAAGAGACCCAGTACTTC
TRBD2,TRBJ2-7,few,TRBV27,CASSGGLAVTYEQYF,TGTGCCAGCAGTGGTGGGCTAGCGGTTACCTACGAGCAGTACTTC
TRBD2,TRBJ2-7,-,TRBV11-2,CASSLTSGGIYEQYF,TGTGCCAGCAGCTTGACTAGCGGGGGGATCTACGAGCAGTACTTC
-,TRBJ2-6,-,TRBV28,CASTELGATAGANVLTF,TGTGCCAGCACCGAATTGGGGGCGACCGCTGGGGCCAACGTCCTGACTTTC
TRBD1,TRBJ2-1,-,TRBV9,CASSGTRDQTGQGSLSSYNEQFF,TGTGCCAGCAGCGGGACACGGGACCAAACGGGACAGGGGTCCTTAAGCTCCTACAATGAGCAGTTCTTC
TRBD2,TRBJ2-3,-,TRBV9,CASSATSAITDTQYF,TGTGCCAGCAGCGCAACTAGCGCCATCACAGATACGCAGTATTTT
TRBD1,TRBJ1-6,-,TRBV7-3,CASSLTGTGEGSPLHF,TGTGCCAGCAGCTTAACGGGGACAGGGGAAGGGTCACCCCTCCACTTT